The source of this TCR beta chain is a study of cytomegalovirus exposure and HLA in healthy donors. With 60 Vbeta and 13 Jbeta primers, the PCR was carried out. The protocol was immunoSEQ multiplex PCR, while the TCRdb copy is restricted to in-frame clones and leaves out a portion. The sample includes approximately 120,000 clones, around 80% of them seen just once. Looked up from germline, CDR1 is SGHDT and CDR2 is YYEEEE. V gave up 3 bases and J gave up 3 bases; unmatched junction bases: 11. This CDR3 contains 17 residues. General study points: The classifier reportedly diagnosed cytomegalovirus status with high sensitivity and specificity. As a later analysis showed, several of the most significant clusters appeared to be linked to common viral pathogens.

Donors sampled were nominally healthy, though unrecorded immune exposures were likely. For this clone: Its antigen remains unknown.

What was sequenced was PBMCs. The chain links TRBV5-6 to TRBJ2-3; TRBD1 matches 9 bases. The clonotype originates from a man aged 45-65 years in good health and CMV-seronegative. CDR3 residues: CASSYPTGTGWTDTQYF. In nucleotides, the CDR3 is TGTGCCAGCAGCTACCCGACAGGGACAGGGTGGACAGATACGCAGTATTTT.